One sample yielded the 20 T cell receptor beta chains listed below, sequenced in a study of blood T cell repertoires in COVID-19. Libraries were prepared by immunoSEQ multiplex PCR; TCRdb keeps only in-frame clonotypes and omits some of them. The sample holds around 120,000 clones, 80% to 90% seen once. The sample was peripheral blood. These receptors all stem from a woman between 65 and 79 years old with acute or convalescent COVID-19.

This chain connects TRBV11-1 to TRBJ2-5; a possible D gene is TRBD2 (6 bases). The CDR3 covers 13 residues. V was clipped by 1 base and J by 4 bases, with 7 bases between them. Germline loops: CDR1 SGHAT, CDR2 FQDESV (reference sequence). DNA of the CDR3: TGTGCCAGCAGCTTAGGGGGAGGAGAGACCCAGTACTTC. It translates to CASSLGGGETQYF.

J is TRBJ2-1 and V is TRBV5-1, with D perhaps matching TRBD1 (6 bases). Trimming pared 1 base from V and 6 bases from J, leaving 14 bases between. Germline-derived CDR1 and CDR2 are SGHRS and YFSETQ. CDR3 length: 15 residues. This CDR3 reads CASSLISPGVNEQFF. In nucleotides, the CDR3 is TGCGCCAGCAGCTTGATATCGCCAGGGGTCAATGAGCAGTTCTTC.

The chain links TRBV5-4 to TRBJ1-1; 8 bases align to TRBD1. V was clipped by 0 bases and J by 7 bases; unmatched bases: 8. CDR1 and CDR2 from the germline V gene are SGHNT and YYREEE (reference sequence). The CDR3 extends over 15 amino acids. CDR3 protein: CASSLGGDRGNEAFF. The CDR3 bases are TGTGCCAGCAGCTTGGGAGGCGACAGGGGAAATGAAGCTTTCTTT.

This clone occurred a few times. The rearrangement joins TRBV2 to TRBJ1-2, with 8 bases lining up with TRBD1. Germline-derived CDR1 and CDR2 are SNHLY and FYNNEI. Germline trimming cut 3 bases from V and 4 bases from J; bases unmatched to any gene: 1. The CDR3 has 13 amino acids. In DNA form, the CDR3 reads TGTGCCAGCAGTGACACAGGGGGCTATGGCTACACCTTC. Translated: CASSDTGGYGYTF.

The CDR3 DNA reads TGTGCCAGCCCCGGGGGGGCTGGGTCCGGCACAGATACGCAGTATTTT. It encodes CASPGGAGSGTDTQYF. The chain recombines TRBV28 with TRBJ2-3; 8 bases align to TRBD2. Germline CDR1 and CDR2: MDHEN and SYDVKM. This CDR3 is built from 16 residues. Trimming took 8 bases from V and 1 from J; bases not matched to a gene: 11.

The chain links TRBV5-1 to TRBJ2-2; the D gene is possibly TRBD1 (6 bases). V was clipped by 5 bases and J by 2 bases, with 10 bases between them. The germline CDR1 and CDR2 sequences are SGHRS and YFSETQ. This CDR3 is 14 amino acids long. Here the CDR3 reads CASRWTVNTGELFF. The CDR3 DNA reads TGCGCCAGCAGGTGGACAGTCAACACCGGGGAGCTGTTTTTT.

The chain couples TRBV3-1 (or the pseudogene TRBV3-2) to TRBJ1-2; D remains unclear. The V end lost 4 bases, the J end lost 4 bases, and 13 bases lay between the germline ends. This CDR3 comprises 14 residues. Per the germline V gene, CDR1 is LGHDT and CDR2 is YNNKEL (reference sequence). The CDR3, as DNA: TGTGCCAGCAGCCTAGGCGGGCAGCTCTATGGCTACACCTTC. It translates to CASSLGGQLYGYTF.

The rearrangement joins TRBV27 to TRBJ2-3; 8 bases agree with TRBD1. Germline trimming cut 6 bases from V and 4 bases from J; bases unmatched to any gene: 3. The CDR3 runs to 13 residues. The germline V gene has CDR1 MNHEY and CDR2 SMNVEV (reference sequence). CDR3 amino acids: CASRVQGADTQYF. DNA of the CDR3: TGTGCCAGCAGAGTACAGGGGGCAGATACGCAGTATTTT.

The V gene is TRBV4-2, the J gene TRBJ2-2; a possible D gene is TRBD1 (6 bases). CDR1 is LGHNA, CDR2 YNFKEQ, per germline. V lost 8 bases to trimming and J lost 0 bases, with 16 bases between them. CDR3 length: 16 amino acids. The CDR3 DNA sequence: TGTGCCAGCCAGCCCTTGGGGGACACGAACACCGGGGAGCTGTTTTTT. Its protein is CASQPLGDTNTGELFF.

The V gene is TRBV12-5, the J gene TRBJ2-5; TRBD2 might be the D (5 bases). Per germline, CDR1 LGHNT and CDR2 FRNRAP. This CDR3 spans 15 amino acids. Trimming took 6 bases from V and 1 from J, leaving 15 bases between them. CDR3 sequence: CASGRGIIGQETQYF. In DNA form, the CDR3 reads TGTGCTAGTGGCAGAGGGATAATTGGCCAAGAGACCCAGTACTTC.

The J gene is TRBJ1-2, the V gene TRBV30, with 8 bases matching TRBD1. Germline CDR1 and CDR2: GTSNPN and SVGIG (reference sequence). This CDR3 comprises 13 residues. J gave up 5 bases and V 6 bases, and 8 bases lay outside the gene matches. The CDR3 region has the DNA TGTGCCTGTCAAACAGGGGGAGGATATGGCTACACCTTC. Encoded protein: CACQTGGGYGYTF.

The chain links TRBV12-3 or TRBV12-4 to TRBJ1-1; D gene ambiguous. This CDR3 region has 13 residues. Trimming took off 2 bases at V and 10 bases at J, with 14 bases between the two ends. CDR3 DNA: TGTGCCAGCAGTTTATCAAAGTTCGGGTTAGCTTTCTTT. Protein product: CASSLSKFGLAFF.

The chain links TRBV13 to TRBJ2-1; 9 bases agree with TRBD2. V lost 5 bases and J lost 0; bases outside the gene matches: 8. The germline gives CDR1 PRHDT, CDR2 FYEKMQ (reference sequence). The CDR3 extends over 17 amino acids. CDR3 loop: CASSPRGSGGSYNEQFF. CDR3 bases: TGTGCCAGCAGCCCCCGTGGTAGCGGGGGCTCCTACAATGAGCAGTTCTTC.

V gene TRBV9 combines with J gene TRBJ1-1; TRBD1 matches 7 bases. The trim removed 0 bases at V and 6 bases at J, leaving 2 bases unmatched. The CDR3 sequence is 13 residues long. The germline V gene encodes CDR1 SGDLS and CDR2 YYNGEE. The CDR3 bases are TGTGCCAGCAGCGTAGGTGGGACAGCTGAAGCTTTCTTT. Its protein is CASSVGGTAEAFF. The variable domain in full, with the rest retrieved from reference TRBV9 and TRBJ1-1, is DSGVTQTPKHLITATGQRVTLRCSPRSGDLSVYWYQQSLDQGLQFLIQYYNGEERAKGNILERFSAQQFPDLHSELNLSSLELGDSALYFCASSVGGTAEAFFGQGTRLTVV.

J is TRBJ2-3 and V is TRBV5-1, with a tentative D call TRBD2 (6 bases). Looked up from germline, CDR1 is SGHRS and CDR2 is YFSETQ. With 5 bases removed from V and 4 bases from J, the gap between germline ends came to 20 bases. This CDR3 comprises 16 residues. The CDR3 DNA reads as TGCGCCAGCAGTTTTAGCGGTGAGCCACGAGCAGATACGCAGTATTTT. As protein: CASSFSGEPRADTQYF.

This clone was seen just once. The chain has TRBV5-1 and TRBJ2-5, with 12 nucleotides matching TRBD2. There are 14 residues in the CDR3. V trimming: 3 bases; J trimming: 4 bases; junction bases outside the gene matches: 1. CDR1 is SGHRS, CDR2 YFSETQ, per germline. The CDR3 protein is CASSSSGGGETQYF. In DNA, the CDR3 is TGCGCCAGCAGCTCTAGCGGGGGGGGAGAGACCCAGTACTTC.

V gene TRBV7-9 combines with J gene TRBJ1-2, with D tentatively TRBD1 (5 bases). The CDR3 length is 12 residues. Germline V gene lookup returns CDR1 SEHNR and CDR2 FQNEAQ (reference sequence). Trimming cost V 5 bases and J 8 bases, with 12 bases left between them. The CDR3 here is CASSPLGGGYTF. In DNA, the CDR3 is TGTGCCAGCAGCCCACTTGGGGGGGGCTACACCTTC.

The gene calls are TRBV29-1 and TRBJ1-1, with a possible D match to TRBD1 (5 bases). CDR3 length: 18 amino acids. CDR1 is SQVTM, CDR2 ANQGSEA, per germline. The V gene lost 0 bases and the J gene lost 2 bases, with 22 bases spanning the gap. CDR3 bases: TGCAGCGTTGAAGATCCTTTATGGGGCGTTAGACCCAACACTGAAGCTTTCTTT. It yields the protein CSVEDPLWGVRPNTEAFF. Full variable domain (remainder filled in from reference TRBV29-1 and TRBJ1-1): SAVISQKPSRDICQRGTSLTIQCQVDSQVTMMFWYRQQPGQSLTLIATANQGSEATYESGFVIDKFPISRPNLTFSTLTVSNMSPEDSSIYLCSVEDPLWGVRPNTEAFFGQGTRLTVV.

The chain joins TRBV2 to TRBJ2-2, with 10 nucleotides matching TRBD1. J gave up 4 bases and V 10 bases, and 6 bases lay outside the gene matches. CDR3 size: 14 residues. Germline V gene data show CDR1 as SNHLY and CDR2 as FYNNEI. The CDR3 sequence is CATEDRGFTGELFF. The CDR3 DNA follows: TGTGCCACCGAGGACAGGGGGTTCACCGGGGAGCTGTTTTTT.

The J gene is TRBJ2-1, the V gene TRBV5-1, with 9 bases that match TRBD2. V shed 8 bases and J 3 bases; nucleotides not matched to a gene: 15. The germline gives CDR1 SGHRS, CDR2 YFSETQ. The CDR3 runs to 17 residues. The CDR3 spells CASSPALAGGHYNEQFF. CDR3 sequence (DNA): TGCGCCAGTTCCCCGGCCCTGGCGGGGGGGCACTACAATGAGCAGTTCTTC.